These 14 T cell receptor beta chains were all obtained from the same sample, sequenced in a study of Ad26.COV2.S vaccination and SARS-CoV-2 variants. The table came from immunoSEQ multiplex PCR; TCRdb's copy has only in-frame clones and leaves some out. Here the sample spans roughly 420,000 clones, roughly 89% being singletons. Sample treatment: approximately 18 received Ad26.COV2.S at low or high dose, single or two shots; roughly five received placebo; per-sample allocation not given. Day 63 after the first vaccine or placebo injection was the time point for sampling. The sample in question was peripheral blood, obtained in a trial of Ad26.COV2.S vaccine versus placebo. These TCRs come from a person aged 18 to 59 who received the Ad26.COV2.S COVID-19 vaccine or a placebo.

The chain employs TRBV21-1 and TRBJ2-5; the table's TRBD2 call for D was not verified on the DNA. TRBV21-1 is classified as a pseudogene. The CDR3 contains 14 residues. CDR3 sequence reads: CASPREGRGETQYF. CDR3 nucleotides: TGTGCCAGCCCTAGGGAGGGACGGGGAGAGACCCAGTACTTC.

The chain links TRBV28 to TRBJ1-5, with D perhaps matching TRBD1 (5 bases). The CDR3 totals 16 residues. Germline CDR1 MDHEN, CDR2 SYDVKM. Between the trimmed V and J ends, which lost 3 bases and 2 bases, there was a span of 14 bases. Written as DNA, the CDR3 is TGTGCCAGCAGTTTGACAGTAAACTGGGGCAATCAGCCCCAGCATTTT. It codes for CASSLTVNWGNQPQHF.

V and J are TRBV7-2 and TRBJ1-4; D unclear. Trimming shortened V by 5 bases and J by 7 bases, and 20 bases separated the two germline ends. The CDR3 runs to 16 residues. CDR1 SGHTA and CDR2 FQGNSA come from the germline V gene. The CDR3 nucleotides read TGTGCCAGCAGCCCTCGCGGCCGCGCGGGTGGTGAAAAACTGTTTTTT. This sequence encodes CASSPRGRAGGEKLFF.

CDR3 protein: CASSPGWGQPPYEQYF. The CDR3 DNA is TGTGCCAGCAGCCCAGGGTGGGGCCAGCCCCCCTACGAGCAGTACTTC. The V gene is TRBV9, the J gene TRBJ2-7; a possible D gene is TRBD1 (5 bases). Germline CDR1 is SGDLS and CDR2 is YYNGEE. Trimming took 4 bases from V and 2 from J, leaving 19 bases between them. This CDR3 region has 16 residues.

DNA of the CDR3: TGTGCCAGCAGTCCAGGGTCCTATCAGCCCCAGCATTTT. As protein: CASSPGSYQPQHF. The chain links TRBV2 to TRBJ1-5; TRBD1 might be the D (5 bases). CDR3 size: 13 residues. Trimming cost V 5 bases and J 5 bases, with 10 bases left between them. Germline assignment: CDR1 SNHLY and CDR2 FYNNEI.

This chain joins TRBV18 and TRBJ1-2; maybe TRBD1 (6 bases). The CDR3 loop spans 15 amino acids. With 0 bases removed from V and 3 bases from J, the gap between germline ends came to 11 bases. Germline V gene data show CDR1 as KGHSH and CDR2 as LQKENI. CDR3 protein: CASSPPSGDYYGYTF. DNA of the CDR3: TGTGCCAGCTCACCACCGTCAGGGGATTACTATGGCTACACCTTC.

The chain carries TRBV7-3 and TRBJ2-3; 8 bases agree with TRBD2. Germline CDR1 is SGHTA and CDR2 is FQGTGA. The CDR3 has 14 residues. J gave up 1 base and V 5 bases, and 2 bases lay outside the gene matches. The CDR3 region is CASSLLAGTDTQYF. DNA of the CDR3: TGTGCCAGCAGCCTACTAGCGGGCACAGATACGCAGTATTTT.

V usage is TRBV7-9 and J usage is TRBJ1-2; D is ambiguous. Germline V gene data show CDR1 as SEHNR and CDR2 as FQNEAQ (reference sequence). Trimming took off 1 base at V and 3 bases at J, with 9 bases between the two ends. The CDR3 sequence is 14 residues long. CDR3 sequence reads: CASSLGGYDYGYTF. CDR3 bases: TGTGCCAGCAGCTTAGGGGGATATGACTATGGCTACACCTTC.

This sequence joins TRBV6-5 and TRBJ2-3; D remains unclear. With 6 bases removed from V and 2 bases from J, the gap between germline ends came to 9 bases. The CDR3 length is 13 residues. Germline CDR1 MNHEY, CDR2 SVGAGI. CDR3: CASRDPDTDTQYF. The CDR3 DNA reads TGTGCCAGCAGAGACCCCGACACAGATACGCAGTATTTT.

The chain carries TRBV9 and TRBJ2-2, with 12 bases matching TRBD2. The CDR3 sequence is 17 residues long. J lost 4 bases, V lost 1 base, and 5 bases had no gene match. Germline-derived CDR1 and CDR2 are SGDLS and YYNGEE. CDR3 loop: CASSVLAGGQGTGELFF. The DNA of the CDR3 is TGTGCCAGCAGCGTACTAGCGGGGGGGCAGGGCACCGGGGAGCTGTTTTTT.

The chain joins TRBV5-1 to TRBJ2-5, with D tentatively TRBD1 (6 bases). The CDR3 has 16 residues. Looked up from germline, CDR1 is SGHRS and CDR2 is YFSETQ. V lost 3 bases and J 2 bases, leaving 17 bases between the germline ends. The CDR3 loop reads CASSYGNTGRQETQYF. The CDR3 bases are TGCGCCAGCAGCTACGGGAACACAGGGCGACAAGAGACCCAGTACTTC.

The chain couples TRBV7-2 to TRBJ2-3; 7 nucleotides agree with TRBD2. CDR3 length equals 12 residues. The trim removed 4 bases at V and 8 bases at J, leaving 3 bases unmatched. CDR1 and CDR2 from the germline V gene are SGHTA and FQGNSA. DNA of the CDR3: TGTGCCAGCAGCTCCCCGGGGGGTACGCAGTATTTT. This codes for CASSSPGGTQYF.

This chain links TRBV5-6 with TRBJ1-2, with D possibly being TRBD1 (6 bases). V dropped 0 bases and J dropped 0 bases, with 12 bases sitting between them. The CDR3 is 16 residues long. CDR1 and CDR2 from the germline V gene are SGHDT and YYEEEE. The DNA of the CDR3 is TGTGCCAGCAGCTTGGGTCTGAGGACAGCTAACTATGGCTACACCTTC. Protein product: CASSLGLRTANYGYTF.

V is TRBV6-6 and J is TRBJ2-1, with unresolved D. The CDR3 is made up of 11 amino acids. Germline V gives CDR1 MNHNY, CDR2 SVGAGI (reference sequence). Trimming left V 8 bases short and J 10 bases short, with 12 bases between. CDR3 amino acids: CASSLDLEQFF. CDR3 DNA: TGTGCCAGCTCCTTGGACCTGGAGCAGTTCTTC.